Sequencing of this T cell receptor beta chain was carried out in a study of CD8+CD57+ T cells in acquired aplastic anemia. All patients picked for sequencing had shown, by flow cytometry, an expansion of CD8+CD57+ cells. TCR beta VDJ and CDR3 profiles were obtained from a genomic DNA template. TCRdb reprocessed the reads with MiXCR, giving one entry per CDR3 protein. Here the sample spans 150,000 to 200,000 distinct CDR3 sequences, less than 50% being singletons. This CDR3 has 12 residues. Germline V gives CDR1 SQVTM, CDR2 ANQGSEA. Trimming took 1 base from V and 7 from J; bases not matched to a gene: 0.

The sequence was collected from a human donor with aplastic anemia. This chain links TRBV29-1 with TRBJ1-2; 10 bases are shared with TRBD1. The sample taken for sequencing was sorted CD4+, CD8+, or CD8+CD57+ T cells (not recorded which) from PBMCs. The CDR3 loop is CSVEGTGGGYTF. The CDR3 nucleotides are TGCAGCGTTGAAGGGACAGGGGGTGGCTACACCTTC.